The next 28 T cell receptor beta chains were all read from a single sample in a study of tumour-infiltrating T cells in Burkitt lymphoma. Assay used: immunoSEQ multiplex PCR; TCRdb lists only in-frame clones, some missing. This table holds about 730 clones, around 59% found once. The sample consisted of tumor tissue. The receptors here all came from a human donor with Burkitt lymphoma.

By sample fraction, this clone is large (0.1 to 1%). The J gene is TRBJ1-2, the V gene TRBV7-7; possibly TRBD1 for D (6 bases). Germline CDR1 SSHAT, CDR2 FNYEAQ (reference sequence). This CDR3 has 14 amino acids. The V end lost 11 bases, the J end lost 2 bases, and 18 bases lay between the germline ends. CDR3 loop: CASRGVGGNYGYTF. For the CDR3, the DNA is TGTGCCTCCCGGGGGGTAGGGGGGAACTATGGCTACACCTTC. Supplemented by reference TRBV7-7 and TRBJ1-2, the full variable domain reads GAGVSQSPRYKVTKRGQDVTLRCDPISSHATLYWYQQALGQGPEFLTYFNYEAQPDKSGLPSDRFSAERPEGSISTLTIQRTEQRDSAMYRCASRGVGGNYGYTFGSGTRLTVV.

The sample holds a few counts of this clone. The V call is TRBV5-4, the J call TRBJ1-6; D might be TRBD1 (5 bases). The V gene lost 0 bases and the J gene lost 10 bases, with 14 bases spanning the gap. This CDR3 spans 15 amino acids. Germline CDR1 and CDR2: SGHNT and YYREEE (reference sequence). The CDR3 nucleotides read TGTGCCAGCAGCTTGGTTAGGGGTGACAGCTCACCCCTCCACTTT. This sequence encodes CASSLVRGDSSPLHF.

This chain joins TRBV7-7 and TRBJ2-6; no clear D. Trimming shortened V by 5 bases and J by 5 bases, and 22 bases separated the two germline ends. CDR1 is SSHAT, CDR2 FNYEAQ, per germline (reference sequence). The CDR3 has 18 amino acids. CDR3 in amino acids: CASSVPLVPQSRANVLTF. DNA for the CDR3: TGTGCCAGCAGCGTACCGTTAGTGCCACAAAGTCGGGCCAACGTCCTGACTTTC.

The chain couples TRBV14 to TRBJ2-5, with D possibly TRBD2 on 6 matching bases. Germline V CDR1 and CDR2: SGHDN, FVKESK. Trimming shortened V by 1 base and J by 7 bases, and 16 bases separated the two germline ends. The CDR3 consists of 15 residues. The CDR3 bases are TGTGCCAGCAGCCAAGTGTCCGGGCGGGGAGGGACCCAGTACTTC. Translating gives CASSQVSGRGGTQYF.

The table lists this clone with a few counts. V gene TRBV28 combines with J gene TRBJ2-1; 9 bases agree with TRBD1. Germline lookup yields CDR1 MDHEN and CDR2 SYDVKM. The CDR3 is 15 amino acids. After removal of 1 base from V and 7 bases from J, the junction contained 5 bases not matched to a gene. This CDR3 is CASSLSGTGLNEQFF. CDR3 DNA sequence: TGTGCCAGCAGTTTATCCGGGACAGGGCTTAATGAGCAGTTCTTC.

This clone was seen more than once but under ten times. The chain recombines TRBV5-1 with TRBJ2-3, with 11 bases identical to TRBD2. This CDR3 has 16 residues. Germline CDR1 and CDR2: SGHRS and YFSETQ. Germline trimming cut 3 bases from V and 6 bases from J; bases unmatched to any gene: 9. CDR3 in amino acids: CASSSNIAGGVDTQYF. The CDR3 DNA sequence: TGCGCCAGCAGCTCTAATATAGCGGGGGGGGTGGATACGCAGTATTTT. Together with reference TRBV5-1 and TRBJ2-3, the CDR3 gives the full variable domain: KAGVTQTPRYLIKTRGQQVTLSCSPISGHRSVSWYQQTPGQGLQFLFEYFSETQRNKGNFPGRFSGRQFSNSRSEMNVSTLELGDSALYLCASSSNIAGGVDTQYFGPGTRLTVL.

This clone has just one count. The chain employs TRBV5-1 and TRBJ2-5; tentatively, D is TRBD2 (6 bases). The CDR3 totals 15 residues. The germline V gene has CDR1 SGHRS and CDR2 YFSETQ. V was clipped by 0 bases and J by 4 bases, with 13 bases between them. The CDR3 sequence: CASSLAGTGGETQYF. The CDR3, as DNA: TGCGCCAGCAGCTTGGCCGGGACCGGGGGAGAGACCCAGTACTTC.

This chain links TRBV27 with TRBJ1-1; D remains unclear. Trimming removed 8 bases from V and 2 bases from J, with 12 bases in between. CDR1 and CDR2 (germline): MNHEY, SMNVEV (reference sequence). The CDR3 has 13 amino acids. The CDR3 region is CASAVAGNTEAFF. The DNA of the CDR3 is TGTGCCAGCGCGGTGGCCGGAAACACTGAAGCTTTCTTT.

This chain connects TRBV6-1 to TRBJ2-6; 7 bases match TRBD1. The ends lost 2 bases at V and 0 bases at J; junction bases unmatched: 7. The CDR3 totals 18 residues. CDR1 and CDR2 (germline): MNHNS, SASEGT. The CDR3 here is CASSEPAGGSSGANVLTF. The CDR3 coding sequence is TGTGCCAGCAGTGAACCAGCAGGGGGAAGCTCTGGGGCCAACGTCCTGACTTTC.

This clone was observed a handful of times. The genes are TRBV28 and TRBJ1-1; possible D gene TRBD1, 6 bases. Germline CDR1 and CDR2: MDHEN and SYDVKM. V was trimmed by 0 bases and J by 1 base, leaving 9 bases between them. The CDR3 is 15 amino acids. CDR3 sequence (DNA): TGTGCCAGCAGTTTATGGACAGGAGCGAACACTGAAGCTTTCTTT. Translated, it gives CASSLWTGANTEAFF.

This clone was counted a few times. Other DNA sequences from this sample encode an identical CDR3 as well. CDR3 in DNA: TGTGCCAGCAGCGGGACTAGCGGGGGGGCCCACACCGGGGAGCTGTTTTTT. Protein product: CASSGTSGGAHTGELFF. V gene TRBV28 combines with J gene TRBJ2-2; 16 nucleotides match TRBD2. Losses at the gene ends were 6 bases for V and 3 bases for J; bases not matched to a gene: 4. The CDR3 contains 17 residues. CDR1 is MDHEN, CDR2 SYDVKM, per germline.

The chain is built from TRBV11-1 and TRBJ2-5, with a possible D match to TRBD1 (5 bases). Germline CDR1 reads SGHAT; CDR2 reads FQDESV (reference sequence). Trimming shortened V by 0 bases and J by 2 bases, and 7 bases separated the two germline ends. CDR3 length: 14 residues. This chain's CDR3 is CASSLAGLQETQYF. The CDR3, as DNA: TGTGCCAGCAGCTTAGCGGGGCTACAAGAGACCCAGTACTTC.

The chain links TRBV5-1 to TRBJ1-2; 7 nucleotides match TRBD1. Germline CDR1 is SGHRS and CDR2 is YFSETQ. With 4 bases clipped from V and 6 bases from J, the junction kept 6 bases outside the gene matches. This CDR3 is 13 amino acids long. This CDR3 reads CASSTGTDNGYTF. The CDR3 nucleotides read TGCGCCAGCAGCACAGGGACAGACAATGGCTACACCTTC.

This clone occurred a few times. CDR3 protein: CASSSGQTGPTYEQYF. In DNA, the CDR3 is TGTGCCAGCAGCTCTGGCCAGACAGGACCGACCTACGAGCAGTACTTC. This rearrangement joins TRBV7-9 to TRBJ2-7, with D possibly matching TRBD1 (6 bases). There are 16 residues in the CDR3. The V end lost 4 bases, the J end lost 2 bases, and 18 bases lay between the germline ends. Germline V lookup: CDR1 SEHNR, CDR2 FQNEAQ (reference sequence).

The gene calls are TRBV7-9 and TRBJ1-4; D ambiguous. The CDR3 contains 16 residues. Germline loops: CDR1 SEHNR, CDR2 FQNEAQ (reference sequence). The V end lost 0 bases, the J end lost 2 bases, and 10 bases lay between the germline ends. The CDR3 DNA reads as TGTGCCAGCAGCTTAGCCGTTGGTACCACTAATGAAAAACTGTTTTTT. It specifies CASSLAVGTTNEKLFF. The full variable domain, completed using reference TRBV7-9 and TRBJ1-4, is DTGVSQNPRHKITKRGQNVTFRCDPISEHNRLYWYRQTLGQGPEFLTYFQNEAQLEKSRLLSDRFSAERPKGSFSTLEIQRTEQGDSAMYLCASSLAVGTTNEKLFFGSGTQLSVL.

This clone occurred a few times. This rearrangement joins TRBV29-1 to TRBJ2-5; D might be TRBD2 (5 bases). Germline CDR1 reads SQVTM; CDR2 reads ANQGSEA. This CDR3 has 12 residues. Deletions cut 7 bases from V and 1 base from J, with 10 bases between. The chain's CDR3 is CSAGLIQETQYF. The CDR3 DNA sequence: TGCAGCGCTGGACTGATCCAAGAGACCCAGTACTTC.

The V and J genes are TRBV20-1 and TRBJ1-1, with unresolved D. With 6 bases removed from V and 4 bases from J, the gap between germline ends came to 6 bases. In germline, CDR1 is DFQATT, CDR2 SNEGSKA (reference sequence). The CDR3 consists of 10 residues. This chain's CDR3 is CSAETTEAFF. DNA of the CDR3: TGCAGTGCCGAAACCACTGAAGCTTTCTTT.

In its sample, this clone was seen once. The chain has TRBV4-2 and TRBJ1-2; maybe TRBD1 (6 bases). Trimming stripped 5 bases from V and 4 bases from J, with 11 bases between. CDR1 is LGHNA and CDR2 is YNFKEQ in the germline V gene. This CDR3 spans 13 amino acids. CDR3 coding DNA: TGTGCCAGCAGCTTGTGGGGGCCCTATGGCTACACCTTC. Encoded protein: CASSLWGPYGYTF.

This chain connects TRBV18 to TRBJ2-3; D remains unclear. Trimming stripped 2 bases from V and 4 bases from J, with 10 bases between. Germline V gene sequence: CDR1 KGHSH, CDR2 LQKENI. The CDR3 consists of 14 residues. For the CDR3, the DNA is TGTGCCAGCTCACCAGGTACAGCACCAGATACGCAGTATTTT. Translating it yields CASSPGTAPDTQYF.

This chain connects TRBV7-9 to TRBJ1-6; D unresolved. CDR1 SEHNR and CDR2 FQNEAQ come from the germline V gene (reference sequence). The CDR3 is 16 residues long. With 5 bases removed from V and 0 bases from J, the gap between germline ends came to 11 bases. This CDR3 is CASSHGSSSYNSPLHF. The CDR3 nucleotides are TGTGCCAGCAGCCACGGATCTAGCTCCTATAATTCACCCCTCCACTTT.

The V gene is TRBV30, the J gene TRBJ2-3; a possible D gene is TRBD2 (5 bases). Looked up from germline, CDR1 is GTSNPN and CDR2 is SVGIG (reference sequence). CDR3 size: 16 residues. Trimming left V 0 bases short and J 1 base short, with 14 bases between. The CDR3 reads CAWSVPGSIRTDTQYF. The CDR3 region has the DNA TGTGCCTGGAGTGTACCGGGGAGTATCCGCACAGATACGCAGTATTTT.

A note on this clone: Given a far larger clone just one base away, this is likely a sequencing read error. The same CDR3 arises from other DNA sequences in this sample as well. The chain combines TRBV6-5 with TRBJ1-4; D might be TRBD1 (5 bases). Germline V CDR1 and CDR2: MNHEY, SVGAGI. The length of the CDR3 is 14 residues. The CDR3 sequence: CASSFGGSGEKLFF. The CDR3 bases are TGTGCCAGCAGTTTCGGGGGTTCAGGAGAAAAGCTGTTTTTT.

The gene calls are TRBV6-5 and TRBJ2-3; a weak D match, TRBD2 (7 bases). In germline, CDR1 is MNHEY, CDR2 SVGAGI. V was clipped by 4 bases and J by 6 bases, with 14 bases between them. This CDR3 is 14 amino acids long. CDR3 residues: CASSLGRGYDTQYF. The CDR3 DNA sequence: TGTGCCAGCAGTTTAGGGAGGGGGTATGATACGCAGTATTTT.

The chain carries TRBV7-6 and TRBJ1-1; D is uncertain. Trimming stripped 1 base from V and 2 bases from J, with 11 bases between. CDR1 and CDR2 (germline): SGHVS, FNYEAQ. CDR3 size: 15 residues. The CDR3 loop is CASSLEDGVNTEAFF. Here the CDR3 DNA reads TGTGCCAGCAGCTTAGAGGATGGAGTAAACACTGAAGCTTTCTTT.

In DNA, the CDR3 is TGTGCCAGCAGCTCAGACCTTACGGGGAGCACCTACGAGCAGTACTTC. It yields the protein CASSSDLTGSTYEQYF. The gene calls are TRBV5-6 and TRBJ2-7, with D perhaps TRBD2 (5 bases). Germline values: CDR1 SGHDT, CDR2 YYEEEE. The V and J ends lost 3 bases and 2 bases respectively, with 18 bases between them. CDR3 length: 16 amino acids.

The rearrangement links TRBV11-2 to TRBJ2-5, with D hard to call. This CDR3 has 16 amino acids. Germline V gene lookup returns CDR1 SGHAT and CDR2 FQNNGV. Trimming removed 5 bases from V and 1 base from J, with 17 bases in between. The DNA for the CDR3 is TGTGCCAGCAGCCCCTTACGGAGACCGCTCCAAGAGACCCAGTACTTC. It codes for CASSPLRRPLQETQYF.

The chain joins TRBV5-4 to TRBJ1-2; maybe TRBD1 (6 bases). V dropped 0 bases and J dropped 6 bases, with 9 bases sitting between them. The CDR3 runs to 13 residues. Per germline, CDR1 SGHNT and CDR2 YYREEE (reference sequence). CDR3 sequence: CASSLAGGDGYTF. CDR3 bases: TGTGCCAGCAGCTTGGCGGGGGGCGATGGCTACACCTTC.

This clone was observed a handful of times. This chain links TRBV4-2 with TRBJ2-7; perhaps TRBD1 as D (6 bases). Germline values: CDR1 LGHNA, CDR2 YNFKEQ. V was clipped by 1 base and J by 0 bases, with 16 bases between them. CDR3 length: 17 amino acids. This CDR3 is CASSQAVGGTGSYEQYF. In nucleotides, the CDR3 is TGTGCCAGCAGCCAAGCGGTTGGGGGCACTGGCTCCTACGAGCAGTACTTC.